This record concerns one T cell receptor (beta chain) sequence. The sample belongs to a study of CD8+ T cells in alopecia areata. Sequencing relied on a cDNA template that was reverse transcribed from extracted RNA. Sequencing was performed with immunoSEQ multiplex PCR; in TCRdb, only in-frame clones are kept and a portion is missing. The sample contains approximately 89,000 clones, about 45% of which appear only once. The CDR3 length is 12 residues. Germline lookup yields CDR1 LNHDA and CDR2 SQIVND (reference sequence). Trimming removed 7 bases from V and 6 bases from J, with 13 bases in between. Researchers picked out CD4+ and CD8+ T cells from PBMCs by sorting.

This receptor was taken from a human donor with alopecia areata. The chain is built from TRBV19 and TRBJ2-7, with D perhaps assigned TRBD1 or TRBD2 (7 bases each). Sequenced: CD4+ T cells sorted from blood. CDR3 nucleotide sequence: TGTGCCAGTAACGACAGGGAGGGCGAGCAGTACTTC. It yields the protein CASNDREGEQYF.